The 24 T cell receptor beta chains presented below share a single source sample, sequenced in a study of blood T cell repertoires in COVID-19. Libraries were prepared by immunoSEQ multiplex PCR; TCRdb keeps only in-frame clonotypes and omits some of them. In the table there are 140,000 to 150,000 clones, more than 75% of which are singletons. The sequenced sample was peripheral blood. These receptors were collected from a man in his 60s with acute or convalescent COVID-19.

The chain links TRBV6-1 to TRBJ1-5, with D possibly being TRBD1 (5 bases). Germline CDR1 MNHNS, CDR2 SASEGT. The CDR3 has 15 residues. Trimming took 2 bases from V and 7 from J, leaving 15 bases between them. CDR3 sequence (DNA): TGTGCCAGCAGTGAATTTCTGGCAGGGAGGCAGCCCCAGCATTTT. Residues: CASSEFLAGRQPQHF.

The gene calls are TRBV7-9 and TRBJ1-4; no clear D gene. Per the germline V gene, CDR1 is SEHNR and CDR2 is FQNEAQ (reference sequence). The ends were cut back, 8 bases at V and 10 bases at J, with 20 bases in the middle. This CDR3 is 14 amino acids long. CDR3 residues: CASGLGDGFGKLFF. The CDR3 DNA sequence: TGTGCCAGCGGTCTGGGAGATGGGTTTGGAAAACTGTTTTTT.

The genes are TRBV4-1 and TRBJ2-7, with D maybe TRBD2 (6 bases). V was pared by 7 bases and J by 4 bases, with 20 bases between. CDR1 and CDR2 from the germline V gene are MGHRA and YSYEKL. The CDR3 is made up of 15 amino acids. The CDR3: CASNPSPGDQYEQYF. CDR3 DNA sequence: TGCGCCAGCAACCCCTCCCCGGGGGATCAATACGAGCAGTACTTC.

Turning to this clone: Distinct nucleotide sequences in the sample also encode this CDR3. V is TRBV6-5 and J is TRBJ1-2, with no clear D. V lost 0 bases to trimming and J lost 5 bases, with 10 bases between them. CDR1 is MNHEY, CDR2 SVGAGI, per germline. The length of the CDR3 is 14 residues. The CDR3 DNA is TGTGCCAGCAGTTACTCGAACAGAAATTATGGCTACACCTTC. This translates into CASSYSNRNYGYTF.

The chain employs TRBV10-3 and TRBJ2-6; D not certain. V dropped 5 bases and J dropped 0 bases, with 8 bases sitting between them. Germline-derived CDR1 and CDR2 are ENHRY and SYGVKD. The CDR3 has 15 amino acids. CDR3 sequence (DNA): TGTGCCATCAGTCCCTACCCCTCTGGGGCCAACGTCCTGACTTTC. Its translation is CAISPYPSGANVLTF.

The chain employs TRBV6-2 or TRBV6-3 and TRBJ2-5; 9 positions match TRBD1. V dropped 2 bases and J dropped 4; count of bases not matched to a gene: 8. Looked up from germline, CDR1 is MNHEY and CDR2 is SVGEGT. This CDR3 has 16 residues. DNA of the CDR3: TGTGCCAGCAGTTACCCCGGACAGGGGATCGGAGAGACCCAGTACTTC. It codes for CASSYPGQGIGETQYF.

The V and J genes are TRBV2 and TRBJ1-1; D perhaps matches TRBD1 (6 bases). Deletions cut 9 bases from V and 1 base from J, with 15 bases between. The germline CDR1 and CDR2 sequences are SNHLY and FYNNEI. The CDR3 runs 14 residues. CDR3 sequence (DNA): TGTGCCAGTACAGGGACCCGCTCGAACACTGAAGCTTTCTTT. This gives the protein CASTGTRSNTEAFF.

The CDR3 DNA sequence: TGTGCCACCTCCGCCCTGTCAGGGGGTAGTCAGACCCAGTACTTC. Protein: CATSALSGGSQTQYF. V gene TRBV15 combines with J gene TRBJ2-5, with TRBD1 identical over 7 bases. The CDR3 consists of 15 residues. The J segment lost 6 bases and the V segment lost 8 bases, leaving 15 bases of the junction unmatched. CDR1 is LNHNV, CDR2 YYDKDF, per germline (reference sequence).

The V call is TRBV19, the J call TRBJ2-4; 9 nucleotides agree with TRBD1. The V gene's germline CDR1 is LNHDA and CDR2 SQIVND (reference sequence). CDR3 length: 15 amino acids. V trimming: 3 bases; J trimming: 2 bases; junction bases outside the gene matches: 2. The CDR3 reads CASSMTGGSKNIQYF. The CDR3 coding sequence is TGTGCCAGTAGTATGACAGGGGGGTCCAAAAACATTCAGTACTTC.

The V gene is TRBV5-4, the J gene TRBJ1-6; 11 bases match TRBD1. The CDR3 sequence is 17 residues long. Germline CDR1 and CDR2: SGHNT and YYREEE (reference sequence). Trimming removed 0 bases from V and 10 bases from J; junction bases left unmatched: 9. The CDR3: CASSLDSRGTGGSPLHF. The CDR3 nucleotides read TGTGCCAGCAGCTTGGATTCCCGGGGGACAGGGGGGTCACCCCTCCACTTT.

The genes are TRBV6-1 and TRBJ1-4, with TRBD1 as a possible D gene (5 bases). Germline CDR1 is MNHNS and CDR2 is SASEGT. The CDR3 covers 14 residues. Trimming removed 8 bases at V and 8 bases at J, with 18 bases between. CDR3 DNA: TGTGCCAGCTTTGCGGTAGGGGCGTTCGAAAAACTGTTTTTT. Protein: CASFAVGAFEKLFF.

As for this clone: The sample contains more than one DNA sequence encoding this CDR3. The chain carries TRBV4-1 and TRBJ2-2; D is unresolved. Between the trimmed V and J ends, which lost 0 bases and 2 bases, there was a span of 10 bases. This CDR3 has 16 amino acids. Germline V gene sequence: CDR1 MGHRA, CDR2 YSYEKL. In DNA form, the CDR3 reads TGCGCCAGCAGCCAAGAAGTACTGCCCAACACCGGGGAGCTGTTTTTT. Amino acid sequence: CASSQEVLPNTGELFF.

This clone was seen a handful of times. The chain has TRBV25-1 and TRBJ2-1, with a possible D match to TRBD2 (5 bases). The CDR3 runs 15 residues. Germline V CDR1 and CDR2: MGHDK, SYGVNS. Trimming shortened V by 3 bases and J by 2 bases, and 11 bases separated the two germline ends. CDR3: CASSDTRSTYNEQFF. The DNA of the CDR3 is TGTGCCAGCAGTGATACTAGGTCGACCTACAATGAGCAGTTCTTC. Based on the CDR3 plus reference TRBV25-1 and TRBJ2-1, the full variable domain is EADIYQTPRYLVIGTGKKITLECSQTMGHDKMYWYQQDPGMELHLIHYSYGVNSTEKGDLSSESTVSRIRTEHFPLTLESARPSHTSQYLCASSDTRSTYNEQFFGPGTRLTVL.

V and J are TRBV28 and TRBJ2-5; D is possibly TRBD1 (6 bases). Per the germline V gene, CDR1 is MDHEN and CDR2 is SYDVKM. The germline V and J ends were trimmed by 3 bases and 5 bases, with 10 bases remaining between them. The CDR3 runs to 13 residues. CDR3 amino acids: CASSLAQGETQYF. CDR3 nucleotides: TGTGCCAGCAGTTTGGCCCAGGGGGAGACCCAGTACTTC.

In this sample, this clone turned up once. The V call is TRBV5-1, the J call TRBJ2-3, with D perhaps TRBD1 (5 bases). Trimming left V 0 bases short and J 3 bases short, with 11 bases between. The CDR3 runs 15 residues. From germline, CDR1 is SGHRS and CDR2 YFSETQ. CDR3 coding DNA: TGCGCCAGCAGCTTGGAAGGGAAGGGGACAGATACGCAGTATTTT. This encodes CASSLEGKGTDTQYF.

CDR3 sequence (DNA): TGTGCCAGCAGTTACTCCGCAGGGTATGCTGGAAACACCATATATTTT. It translates to CASSYSAGYAGNTIYF. The chain couples TRBV6-5 to TRBJ1-3; maybe TRBD1 (5 bases). The V gene's germline CDR1 is MNHEY and CDR2 SVGAGI. V lost 0 bases, J lost 2 bases, and 11 bases lay in between. The CDR3 extends over 16 amino acids.

Only one count was recorded for this clone. V is TRBV6-1 and J is TRBJ2-3; D is perhaps TRBD2 (5 bases). V lost 4 bases and J 1 base, leaving 21 bases between the germline ends. The CDR3 spans 18 residues. Germline V gives CDR1 MNHNS, CDR2 SASEGT. The CDR3 spells CASSGGISSGLRTDTQYF. The CDR3 bases are TGTGCCAGCAGTGGAGGGATTAGCAGCGGTTTACGCACAGATACGCAGTATTTT.

This chain links TRBV7-2 with TRBJ2-1, with 10 bases fitting TRBD2. The CDR3 spans 16 residues. Germline V gene sequence: CDR1 SGHTA, CDR2 FQGNSA. J was trimmed by 1 base and V by 7 bases; bases with no gene match: 7. The DNA for the CDR3 is TGTGCCAGCACCCCTAGCGGGGGTTTATCCTACAATGAGCAGTTCTTC. It encodes CASTPSGGLSYNEQFF. The entire variable domain, with the rest obtained from reference TRBV7-2 and TRBJ2-1, is as follows: GAGVSQSPSNKVTEKGKDVELRCDPISGHTALYWYRQSLGQGLEFLIYFQGNSAPDKSGLPSDRFSAERTGGSVSTLTIQRTQQEDSAVYLCASTPSGGLSYNEQFFGPGTRLTVL.

This sequence joins TRBV6-2 or TRBV6-3 and TRBJ2-7; unclear D gene. V lost 0 bases and J lost 6, with 6 bases in between. The CDR3 contains 12 residues. Germline loops: CDR1 MNHEY, CDR2 SVGEGT. Written as DNA, the CDR3 is TGTGCCAGCAGTTACTCCTGGGCCGAGCAGTACTTC. Its translation is CASSYSWAEQYF.

CDR3 in amino acids: CASSPLDRGNYGYTF. The CDR3 DNA reads TGTGCCAGCTCACCATTAGACAGGGGGAACTATGGCTACACCTTC. The chain employs TRBV18 and TRBJ1-2; 9 nucleotides agree with TRBD1. The V gene's germline CDR1 is KGHSH and CDR2 LQKENI. V shed 2 bases and J 2 bases; nucleotides not matched to a gene: 3. The length of the CDR3 is 15 residues.

This chain joins TRBV27 and TRBJ2-1; 10 nucleotides match TRBD1. With V trimmed by 6 bases and J by 9 bases, 8 bases remained unmatched. The CDR3 loop spans 14 amino acids. CDR1 MNHEY and CDR2 SMNVEV come from the germline V gene (reference sequence). CDR3 in DNA: TGTGCCAGCAGCCTGGACAGGGGGGAAGGTGAGCAGTTCTTC. This translates into CASSLDRGEGEQFF.

The chain links TRBV11-2 to TRBJ1-1, with 8 bases identical to TRBD1. The CDR3 is made up of 15 amino acids. Looked up from germline, CDR1 is SGHAT and CDR2 is FQNNGV. The junction had 13 bases not matched to a gene; V was cut back by 2 bases and J by 11 bases. The CDR3 DNA follows: TGTGCCAGCAGCTTATGGGCAGGACAGGGCCCGGACGCTTTCTTT. It yields the protein CASSLWAGQGPDAFF.

This clone was seen a single time. At one end the junction does not follow the germline gene, possibly because of a read error. The chain joins TRBV2 to TRBJ2-2; weak D call: TRBD2 (6 bases). Germline lookup yields CDR1 SNHLY and CDR2 FYNNEI. CDR3 size: 14 residues. CDR3 in amino acids: CASTFGGYTGELFF. The CDR3 coding sequence is TGTGCTAGCACGTTCGGGGGATACACCGGGGAGCTGTTTTTT.

V usage is TRBV19 and J usage is TRBJ2-5, with 12 bases lining up with TRBD2. Germline CDR1 and CDR2: LNHDA and SQIVND (reference sequence). The CDR3 is 14 residues long. With 5 bases clipped from V and 4 bases from J, the junction kept 2 bases outside the gene matches. CDR3 sequence reads: CASSLAGGRETQYF. Here the CDR3 DNA reads TGTGCCAGTAGTCTAGCGGGAGGGCGAGAGACCCAGTACTTC.